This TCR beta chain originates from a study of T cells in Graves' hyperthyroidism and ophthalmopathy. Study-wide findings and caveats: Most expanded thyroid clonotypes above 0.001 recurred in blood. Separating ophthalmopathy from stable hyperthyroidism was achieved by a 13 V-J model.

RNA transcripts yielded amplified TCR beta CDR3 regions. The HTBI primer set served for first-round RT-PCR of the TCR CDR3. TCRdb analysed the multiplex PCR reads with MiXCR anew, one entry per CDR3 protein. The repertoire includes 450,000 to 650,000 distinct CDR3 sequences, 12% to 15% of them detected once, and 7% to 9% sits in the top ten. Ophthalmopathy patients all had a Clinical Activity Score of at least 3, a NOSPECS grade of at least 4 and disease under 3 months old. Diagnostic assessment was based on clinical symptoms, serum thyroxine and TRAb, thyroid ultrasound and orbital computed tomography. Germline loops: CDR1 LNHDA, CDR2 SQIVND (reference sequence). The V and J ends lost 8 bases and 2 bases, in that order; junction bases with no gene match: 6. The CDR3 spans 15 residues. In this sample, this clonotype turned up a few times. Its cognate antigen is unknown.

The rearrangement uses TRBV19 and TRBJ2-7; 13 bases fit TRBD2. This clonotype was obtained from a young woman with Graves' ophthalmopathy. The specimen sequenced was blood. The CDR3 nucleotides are TGTGCCAGTGGGGCGGGACTAGCGGGAACCTACGAGCAGTACTTC. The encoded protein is CASGAGLAGTYEQYF. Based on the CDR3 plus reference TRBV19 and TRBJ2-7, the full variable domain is DGGITQSPKYLFRKEGQNVTLSCEQNLNHDAMYWYRQDPGQGLRLIYYSQIVNDFQKGDIAEGYSVSREKKESFPLTVTSAQKNPTAFYLCASGAGLAGTYEQYFGPGTRLTVT.